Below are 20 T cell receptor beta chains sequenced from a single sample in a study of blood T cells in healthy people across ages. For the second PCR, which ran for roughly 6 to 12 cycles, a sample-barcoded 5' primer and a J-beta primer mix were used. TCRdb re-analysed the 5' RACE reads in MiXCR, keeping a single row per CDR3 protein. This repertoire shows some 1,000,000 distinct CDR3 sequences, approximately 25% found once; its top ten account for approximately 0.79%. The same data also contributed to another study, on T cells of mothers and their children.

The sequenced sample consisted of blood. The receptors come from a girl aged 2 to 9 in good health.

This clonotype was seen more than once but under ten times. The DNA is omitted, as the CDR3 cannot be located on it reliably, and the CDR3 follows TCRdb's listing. The chain's CDR3 is CASSFGEGQYF. J is TRBJ2-5 and V is TRBV6-6. CDR1 MNHNY and CDR2 SVGAGI come from the germline V gene (reference sequence). From its first to its last residue, the CDR3 has 11 amino acids.

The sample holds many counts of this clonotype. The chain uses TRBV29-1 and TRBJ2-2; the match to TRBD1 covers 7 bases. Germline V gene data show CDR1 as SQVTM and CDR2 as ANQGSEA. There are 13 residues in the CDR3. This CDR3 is CSAGTANTGELFF. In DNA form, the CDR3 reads TGCAGTGCCGGGACAGCGAACACCGGGGAGCTGTTTTTT.

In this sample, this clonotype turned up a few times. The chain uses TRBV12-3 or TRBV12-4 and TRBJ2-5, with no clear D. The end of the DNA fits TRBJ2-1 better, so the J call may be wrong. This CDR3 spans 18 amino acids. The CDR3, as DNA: TGTGCCAGCAGTTCCCCAACCTCCGACGCGCGATTAGGCAATGAGCAGTTCTTC. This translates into CASSSPTSDARLGNEQFF.

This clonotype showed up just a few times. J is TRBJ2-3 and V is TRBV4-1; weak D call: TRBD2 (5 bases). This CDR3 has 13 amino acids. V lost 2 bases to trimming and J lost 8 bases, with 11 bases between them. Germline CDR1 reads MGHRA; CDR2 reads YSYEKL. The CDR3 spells CASSQTRMGTQYF. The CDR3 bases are TGCGCCAGCAGCCAAACTAGAATGGGTACGCAGTATTTT.

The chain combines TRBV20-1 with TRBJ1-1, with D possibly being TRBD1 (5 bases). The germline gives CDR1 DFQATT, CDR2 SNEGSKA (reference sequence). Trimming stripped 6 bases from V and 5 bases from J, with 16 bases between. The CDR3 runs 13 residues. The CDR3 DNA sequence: TGCAGTGCCGTGACAGCCCGGGGGACTGAAGCTTTCTTT. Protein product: CSAVTARGTEAFF.

The CDR3 is CASSEDSNSGNTIYF. CDR3 nucleotide sequence: TGTGCCAGCAGTGAAGACTCAAACTCTGGAAACACCATATATTTT. The chain has TRBV28 and TRBJ1-3; D is unclear. CDR3 size: 15 residues. Germline V gives CDR1 MDHEN, CDR2 SYDVKM. The V gene lost 5 bases and the J gene lost 0 bases, with 11 bases spanning the gap.

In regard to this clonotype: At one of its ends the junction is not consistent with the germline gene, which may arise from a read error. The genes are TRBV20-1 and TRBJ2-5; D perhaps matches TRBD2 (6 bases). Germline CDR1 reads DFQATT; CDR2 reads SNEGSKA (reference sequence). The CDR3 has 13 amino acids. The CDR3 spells CSARGAGRNPEHF. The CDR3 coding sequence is TGCAGTGCTAGGGGAGCGGGTCGTAATCCGGAACACTTC.

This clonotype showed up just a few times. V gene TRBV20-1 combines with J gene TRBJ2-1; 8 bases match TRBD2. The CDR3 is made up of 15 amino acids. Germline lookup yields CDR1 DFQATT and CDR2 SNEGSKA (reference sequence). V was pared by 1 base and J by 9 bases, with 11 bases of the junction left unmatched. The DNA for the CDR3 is TGCAGTGCTAGAGGGGTTAATAGCGGGATAACTGAGCAGTTCTTC. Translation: CSARGVNSGITEQFF.

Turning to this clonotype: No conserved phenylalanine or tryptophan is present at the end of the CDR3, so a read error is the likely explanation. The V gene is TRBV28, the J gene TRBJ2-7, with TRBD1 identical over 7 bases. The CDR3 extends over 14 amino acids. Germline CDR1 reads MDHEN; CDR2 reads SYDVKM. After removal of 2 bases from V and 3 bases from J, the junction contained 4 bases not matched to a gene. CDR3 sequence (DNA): TGTGCCAGCAGTTTAGAGGGGGCCGGCTACGAGCAGTACCTC. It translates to CASSLEGAGYEQYL.

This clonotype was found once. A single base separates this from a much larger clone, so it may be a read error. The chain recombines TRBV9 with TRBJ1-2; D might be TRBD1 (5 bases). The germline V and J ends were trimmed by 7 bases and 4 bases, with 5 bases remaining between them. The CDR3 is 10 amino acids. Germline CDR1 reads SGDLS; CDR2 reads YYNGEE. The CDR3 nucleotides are TGTGCCAGCGGGGGCTATGGCTACACCTTC. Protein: CASGGYGYTF.

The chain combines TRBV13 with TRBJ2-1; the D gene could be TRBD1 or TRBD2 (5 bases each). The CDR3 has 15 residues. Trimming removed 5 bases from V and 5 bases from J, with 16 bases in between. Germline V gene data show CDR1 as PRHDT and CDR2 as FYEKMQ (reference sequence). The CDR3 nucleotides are TGTGCCAGCAGCCAAACTAGTGGGGCCAACAATGAGCAGTTCTTC. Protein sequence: CASSQTSGANNEQFF.

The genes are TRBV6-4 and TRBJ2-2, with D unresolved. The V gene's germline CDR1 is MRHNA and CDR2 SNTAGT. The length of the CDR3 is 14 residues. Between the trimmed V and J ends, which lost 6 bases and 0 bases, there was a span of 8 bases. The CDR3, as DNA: TGTGCCAGCAGCCTTTCTTCGAACACCGGGGAGCTGTTTTTT. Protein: CASSLSSNTGELFF.

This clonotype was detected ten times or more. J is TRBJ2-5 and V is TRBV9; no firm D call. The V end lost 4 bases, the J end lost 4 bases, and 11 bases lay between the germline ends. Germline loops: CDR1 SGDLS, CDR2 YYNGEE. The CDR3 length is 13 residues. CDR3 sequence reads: CASSSSNLETQYF. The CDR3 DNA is TGTGCCAGCAGCTCCAGTAACTTAGAGACCCAGTACTTC.

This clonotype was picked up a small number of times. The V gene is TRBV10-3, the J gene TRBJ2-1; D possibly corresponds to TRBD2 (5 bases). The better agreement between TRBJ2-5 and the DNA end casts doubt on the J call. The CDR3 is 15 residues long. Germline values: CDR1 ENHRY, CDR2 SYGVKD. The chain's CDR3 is CAISESGLGAETQYF. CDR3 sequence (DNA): TGTGCCATCAGTGAGTCCGGACTTGGAGCAGAGACCCAGTACTTC.

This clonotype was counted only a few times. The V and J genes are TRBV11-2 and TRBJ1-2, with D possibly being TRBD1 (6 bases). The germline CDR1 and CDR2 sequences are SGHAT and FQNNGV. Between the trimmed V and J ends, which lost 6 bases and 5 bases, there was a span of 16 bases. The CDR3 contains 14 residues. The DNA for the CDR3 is TGTGCCAGCAGGAGGCCGGGACAACCATATGGCTACACCTTC. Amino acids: CASRRPGQPYGYTF.

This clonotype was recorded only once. The CDR3 region is CASSPQGILETQYF. CDR3 nucleotide sequence: TGCGCCAGCAGCCCCCAGGGGATTCTCGAGACCCAGTACTTC. The chain uses TRBV5-1 and TRBJ2-5, with a possible D match to TRBD1 (6 bases). The CDR3 runs to 14 residues. The germline CDR1 and CDR2 sequences are SGHRS and YFSETQ. Between the trimmed V and J ends, which lost 4 bases and 5 bases, there was a span of 15 bases.

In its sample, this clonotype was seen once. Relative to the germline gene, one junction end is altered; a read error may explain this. CDR3 in DNA: TGTGCCAGCAGTCCCGACAGGGTCACCGGGGGGCTGTTTTTT. Residues: CASSPDRVTGGLFF. This chain connects TRBV27 to TRBJ2-2, with D possibly TRBD1 on 7 matching bases. The germline V gene encodes CDR1 MNHEY and CDR2 SMNVEV (reference sequence). The CDR3 loop spans 14 amino acids.

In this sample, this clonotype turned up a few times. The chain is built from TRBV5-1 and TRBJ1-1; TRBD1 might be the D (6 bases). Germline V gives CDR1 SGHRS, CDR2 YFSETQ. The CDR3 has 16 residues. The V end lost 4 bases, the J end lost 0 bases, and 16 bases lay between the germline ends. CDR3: CASSTDSIFLNTEAFF. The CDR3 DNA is TGCGCCAGCAGCACGGACAGCATATTTTTGAACACTGAAGCTTTCTTT.

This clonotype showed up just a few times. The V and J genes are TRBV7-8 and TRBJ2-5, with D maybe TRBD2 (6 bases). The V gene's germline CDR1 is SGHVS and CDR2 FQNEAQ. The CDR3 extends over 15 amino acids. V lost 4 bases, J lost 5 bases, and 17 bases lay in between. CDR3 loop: CASSWQGLLVETQYF. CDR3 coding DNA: TGTGCCAGCAGCTGGCAGGGACTCTTGGTGGAGACCCAGTACTTC.

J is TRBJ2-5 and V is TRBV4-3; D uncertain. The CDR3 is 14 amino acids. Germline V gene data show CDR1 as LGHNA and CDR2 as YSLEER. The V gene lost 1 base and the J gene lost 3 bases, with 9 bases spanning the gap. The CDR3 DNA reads TGCGCCAGCAGCCAAGTAATAGGGAAAGAGACCCAGTACTTC. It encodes CASSQVIGKETQYF.